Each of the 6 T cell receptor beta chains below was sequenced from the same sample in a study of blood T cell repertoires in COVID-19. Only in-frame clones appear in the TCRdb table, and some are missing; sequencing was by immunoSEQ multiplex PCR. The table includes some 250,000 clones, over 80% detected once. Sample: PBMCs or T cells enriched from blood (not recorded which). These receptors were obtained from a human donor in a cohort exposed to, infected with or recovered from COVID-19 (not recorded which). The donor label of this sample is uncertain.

Written as DNA, the CDR3 is TGTGCCAGCAGCACTATCGGGGGCTACACCTTC. Translated, it gives CASSTIGGYTF. This rearrangement joins TRBV6-6 to TRBJ1-2; D not resolved. Germline values: CDR1 MNHNY, CDR2 SVGAGI (reference sequence). There are 11 residues in the CDR3. V was trimmed by 6 bases and J by 8 bases, leaving 10 bases between them.

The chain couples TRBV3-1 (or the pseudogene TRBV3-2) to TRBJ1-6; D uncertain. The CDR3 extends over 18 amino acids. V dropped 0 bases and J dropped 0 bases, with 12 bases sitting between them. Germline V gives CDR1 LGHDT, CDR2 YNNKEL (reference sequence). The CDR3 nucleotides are TGTGCCAGCAGCCAAGATCTGGACGGGAGCTCCTATAATTCACCCCTCCACTTT. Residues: CASSQDLDGSSYNSPLHF.

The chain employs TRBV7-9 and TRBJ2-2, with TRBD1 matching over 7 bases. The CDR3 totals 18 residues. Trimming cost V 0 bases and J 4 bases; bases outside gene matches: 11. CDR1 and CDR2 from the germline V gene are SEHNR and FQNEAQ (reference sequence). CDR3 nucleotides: TGTGCCAGCAGCTTAGCGCATGGCAGGGGGTTAATCACCGGGGAGCTGTTTTTT. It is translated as CASSLAHGRGLITGELFF.

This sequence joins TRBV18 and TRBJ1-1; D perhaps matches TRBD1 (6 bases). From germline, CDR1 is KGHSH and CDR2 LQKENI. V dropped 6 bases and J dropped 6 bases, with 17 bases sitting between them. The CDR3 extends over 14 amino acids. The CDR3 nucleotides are TGTGCCAGCTCGGTGACAGGAGTGTACTCTGAAGCTTTCTTT. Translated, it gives CASSVTGVYSEAFF.

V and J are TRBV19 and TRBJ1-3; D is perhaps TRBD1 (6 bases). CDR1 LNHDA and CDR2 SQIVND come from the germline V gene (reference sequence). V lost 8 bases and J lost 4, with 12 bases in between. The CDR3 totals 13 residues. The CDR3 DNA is TGTGCCAGTCTCGGACAGTCGGGAAACACCATATATTTT. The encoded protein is CASLGQSGNTIYF.

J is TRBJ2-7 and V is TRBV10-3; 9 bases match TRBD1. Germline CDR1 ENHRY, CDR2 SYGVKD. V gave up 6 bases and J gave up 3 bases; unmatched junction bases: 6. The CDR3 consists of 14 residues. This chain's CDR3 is CAISLRTGDYEQYF. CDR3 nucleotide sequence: TGTGCCATCAGCCTCCGGACAGGGGACTACGAGCAGTACTTC.